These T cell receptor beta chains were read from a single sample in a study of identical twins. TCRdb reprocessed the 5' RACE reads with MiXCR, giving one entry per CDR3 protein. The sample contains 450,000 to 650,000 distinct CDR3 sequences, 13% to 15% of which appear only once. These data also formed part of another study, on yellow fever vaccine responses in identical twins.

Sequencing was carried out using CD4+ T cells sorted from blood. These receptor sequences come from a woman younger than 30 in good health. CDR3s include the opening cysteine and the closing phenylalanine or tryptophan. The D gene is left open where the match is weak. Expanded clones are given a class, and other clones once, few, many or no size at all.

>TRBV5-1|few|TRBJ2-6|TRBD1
CASSGGTGATYSGANVLTF
TGCGCCAGCAGCGGAGGGACAGGGGCTACCTACTCTGGGGCCAACGTCCTGACTTTC
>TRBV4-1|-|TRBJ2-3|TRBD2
CASSQMLPGTSGLGTDTQYF
TGCGCCAGCAGCCAAATGTTGCCTGGGACTAGCGGGCTGGGTACAGATACGCAGTATTTT
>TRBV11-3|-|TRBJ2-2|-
CASSSAERSTGELFF
TGTGCCAGCAGCTCCGCCGAGAGAAGCACCGGGGAGCTGTTTTTT
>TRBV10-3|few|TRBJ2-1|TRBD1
CAISDDRGKQFF
TGTGCCATCAGCGACGACAGGGGGAAGCAGTTCTTC
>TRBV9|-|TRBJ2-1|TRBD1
CASSVQGAGYNEQFF
TGTGCCAGCAGCGTCCAGGGGGCAGGCTACAATGAGCAGTTCTTC
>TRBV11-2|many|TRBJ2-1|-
CASSLSPSPHLYEQFF
TGTGCCAGCAGCCTTAGTCCTTCACCCCACTTGTATGAGCAGTTCTTC
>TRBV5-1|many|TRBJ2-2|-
CASSFDTGIAGELFF
TGCGCCAGCAGCTTCGACACAGGAATCGCCGGGGAGCTGTTTTTT
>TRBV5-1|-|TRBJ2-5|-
CASSEQGFAETQYF
TGCGCCAGCAGCGAACAGGGATTCGCCGAGACCCAGTACTTC
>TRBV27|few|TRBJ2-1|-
CASSGNQASYNEQFF
TGTGCCAGCAGTGGGAATCAAGCCTCCTACAATGAGCAGTTCTTC
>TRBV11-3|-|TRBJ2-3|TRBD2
CASSLSRGEYTQYF
TGTGCCAGCAGCTTAAGCCGGGGGGAGTATACGCAGTATTTT
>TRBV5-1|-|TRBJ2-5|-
CASSLDLLQETQYF
TGCGCCAGCAGCTTGGATCTACTCCAAGAGACCCAGTACTTC
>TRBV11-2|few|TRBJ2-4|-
CASSLEMVSLAKNIQYF
TGTGCCAGCAGCTTAGAGATGGTGTCTCTAGCCAAAAACATTCAGTACTTC
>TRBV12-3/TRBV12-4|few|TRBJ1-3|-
CASTPGGSGNTIYF
TGTGCCAGCACCCCGGGGGGCTCTGGAAACACCATATATTTT
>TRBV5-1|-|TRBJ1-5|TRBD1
CASSSEDRFGTGSNQPQHF
TGCGCCAGCAGCTCCGAAGACAGGTTTGGGACAGGGAGCAATCAGCCCCAGCATTTT
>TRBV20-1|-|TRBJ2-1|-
CSAKALGHEQFF
TGCAGTGCTAAGGCTTTGGGGCATGAGCAGTTCTTC
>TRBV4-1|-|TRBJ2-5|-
CARSRDLGETQYF
TGCGCCAGGTCTCGTGATCTGGGAGAGACCCAGTACTTC
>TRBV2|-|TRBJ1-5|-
CASSLWTPGQPQHF
TGTGCCAGCAGCCTTTGGACTCCGGGTCAGCCCCAGCATTTT
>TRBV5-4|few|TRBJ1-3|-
CASSLKDSGNTIYF
TGTGCCAGCAGCTTGAAAGACTCTGGAAACACCATATATTTT
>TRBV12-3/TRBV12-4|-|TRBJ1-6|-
CASSSDPRYNSPLHF
TGTGCCAGCAGTTCAGACCCACGTTATAATTCACCCCTCCACTTT
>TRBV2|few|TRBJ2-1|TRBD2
CASSEFSGSSYNEQFF
TGTGCCAGCAGTGAATTTAGCGGGAGCTCCTACAATGAGCAGTTCTTC
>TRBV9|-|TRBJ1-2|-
CASSVATAGASGYTF
TGTGCCAGCAGCGTAGCTACTGCAGGGGCCAGTGGCTACACCTTC
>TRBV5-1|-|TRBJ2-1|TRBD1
CASSSRRGQSEQFF
TGCGCCAGCAGCTCCCGCAGGGGGCAGAGTGAGCAGTTCTTC
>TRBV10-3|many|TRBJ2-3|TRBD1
CAISEAGTGVGTDTQYF
TGTGCCATCAGTGAGGCCGGGACAGGGGTGGGCACAGATACGCAGTATTTT
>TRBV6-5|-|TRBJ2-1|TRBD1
CASSYWTPGQDNEQFF
TGTGCCAGCAGTTATTGGACTCCGGGACAGGACAATGAGCAGTTCTTC
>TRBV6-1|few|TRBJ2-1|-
CASSMGGRGYEQFF
TGTGCCAGCAGTATGGGGGGGCGCGGGTATGAGCAGTTCTTC
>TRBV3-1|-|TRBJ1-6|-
CASSQGFSRTVYNSPLHF
TGTGCCAGCAGCCAAGGGTTCTCCAGGACAGTTTATAATTCACCCCTCCACTTT
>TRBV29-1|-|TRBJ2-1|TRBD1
CSVERDRVVQFF
TGCAGCGTTGAACGGGACAGGGTAGTGCAGTTCTTC
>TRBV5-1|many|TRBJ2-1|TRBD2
CASSPGLAGVDEQFF
TGCGCCAGCAGCCCAGGACTAGCGGGAGTGGATGAGCAGTTCTTC
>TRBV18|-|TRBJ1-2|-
CASSPPVDGGGYTF
TGTGCCAGCTCACCACCGGTGGACGGGGGTGGCTACACCTTC
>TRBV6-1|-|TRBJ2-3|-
CATRQVGSADTQYF
TGTGCCACCCGACAAGTCGGGAGCGCAGATACGCAGTATTTT
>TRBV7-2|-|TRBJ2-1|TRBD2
CASSSWTSGSSYNEQFF
TGTGCCAGCAGCTCGTGGACTAGCGGGAGCTCCTACAATGAGCAGTTCTTC
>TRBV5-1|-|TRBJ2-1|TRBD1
CASSDRTGDNEQFF
TGCGCCAGCAGCGACCGGACAGGGGACAATGAGCAGTTCTTC
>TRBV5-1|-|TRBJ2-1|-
CASSFRANEQFF
TGCGCCAGCAGCTTTAGGGCCAATGAGCAGTTCTTC
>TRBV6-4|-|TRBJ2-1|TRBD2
CASSPQRGGTNEQFF
TGTGCCAGCAGCCCCCAGCGGGGAGGGACCAATGAGCAGTTCTTC
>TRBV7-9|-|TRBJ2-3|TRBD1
CASSFPSDRGDERDTQYF
TGTGCCAGCAGCTTTCCCTCCGACAGGGGGGATGAACGAGATACGCAGTATTTT
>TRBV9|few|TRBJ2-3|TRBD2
CASSVAPSGALAGSTDTQYF
TGTGCCAGCAGCGTAGCGCCCAGCGGGGCTCTCGCGGGATCTACAGATACGCAGTATTTT
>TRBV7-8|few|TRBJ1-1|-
CASSYRAGSNTEAFF
TGTGCCAGCAGTTACCGGGCCGGGTCTAACACTGAAGCTTTCTTT
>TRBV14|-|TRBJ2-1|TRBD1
CASSQDLGTASYNEQFF
TGTGCCAGCAGCCAAGATCTGGGGACAGCCTCCTACAATGAGCAGTTCTTC
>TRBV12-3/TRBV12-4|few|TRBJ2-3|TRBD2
CASSAPLAGEGTQYF
TGTGCCAGCAGTGCACCACTAGCGGGAGAGGGGACGCAGTATTTT
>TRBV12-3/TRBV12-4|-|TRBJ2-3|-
CASSTTGTAAGGGVTDTQYF
TGTGCCAGCAGTACTACCGGGACGGCCGCTGGCGGGGGCGTCACAGATACGCAGTATTTT
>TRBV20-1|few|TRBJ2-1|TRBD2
CSAEGQGEGTLSGFF
TGCAGTGCTGAGGGCCAAGGGGAGGGGACTCTGAGTGGGTTCTTC
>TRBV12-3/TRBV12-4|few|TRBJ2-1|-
CASSTSSPNEQFF
TGTGCCAGCAGTACTAGTTCGCCCAATGAGCAGTTCTTC
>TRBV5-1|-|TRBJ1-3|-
CASSRTGFSGNTIYF
TGCGCCAGCAGCCGAACAGGTTTTTCTGGAAACACCATATATTTT
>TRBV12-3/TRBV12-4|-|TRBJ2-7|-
CASSLRWPTTYEQYF
TGTGCCAGCAGTTTAAGGTGGCCTACCACCTACGAGCAGTACTTC
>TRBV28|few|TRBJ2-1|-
CASSLSFRGGNEQFF
TGTGCCAGCAGTTTATCGTTTCGGGGTGGGAATGAGCAGTTCTTC
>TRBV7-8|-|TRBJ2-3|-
CASSFRGLPSSTDTQYF
TGTGCCAGCAGCTTTCGGGGCCTCCCCTCTAGCACAGATACGCAGTATTTT
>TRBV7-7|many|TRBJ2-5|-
CASSQSGMGETQYF
TGTGCCAGCAGCCAGAGTGGGATGGGTGAGACCCAGTACTTC
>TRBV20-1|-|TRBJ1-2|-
CSARGMGGYTF
TGCAGTGCTAGAGGGATGGGCGGCTACACCTTC
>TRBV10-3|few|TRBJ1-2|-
CAISASLQANYGYTF
TGTGCCATCAGTGCGTCCCTTCAGGCTAACTATGGCTACACCTTC
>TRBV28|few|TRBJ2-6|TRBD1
CASSGTGFSGANVLTF
TGTGCCAGCAGCGGGACAGGGTTTTCTGGGGCCAACGTCCTGACTTTC
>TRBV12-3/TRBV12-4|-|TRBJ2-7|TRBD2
CASSLPTTSGSNEQYF
TGTGCCAGCAGTTTACCTACGACTAGCGGGTCAAACGAGCAGTACTTC
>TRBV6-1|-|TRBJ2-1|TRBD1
CASSTGTGISEQFF
TGTGCCAGCAGTACCGGGACAGGGATTAGTGAGCAGTTCTTC
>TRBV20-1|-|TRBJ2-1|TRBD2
CSAMPGLAGEEQFF
TGCAGTGCTATGCCGGGACTAGCGGGAGAGGAGCAGTTCTTC
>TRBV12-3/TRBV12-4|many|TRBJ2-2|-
CASRGTLDTGELFF
TGTGCCAGCAGGGGGACACTAGACACCGGGGAGCTGTTTTTT
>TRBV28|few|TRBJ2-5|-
CASSTDGDAGYF
TGTGCCAGCAGTACAGACGGGGACGCTGGGTACTTC
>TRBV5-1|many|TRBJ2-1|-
CASSQPTGNEQFF
TGCGCCAGCAGCCAACCGACAGGCAATGAGCAGTTCTTC
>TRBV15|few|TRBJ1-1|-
CATSRSGHSEAFF
TGTGCCACCAGCAGATCGGGACATTCAGAAGCTTTCTTT